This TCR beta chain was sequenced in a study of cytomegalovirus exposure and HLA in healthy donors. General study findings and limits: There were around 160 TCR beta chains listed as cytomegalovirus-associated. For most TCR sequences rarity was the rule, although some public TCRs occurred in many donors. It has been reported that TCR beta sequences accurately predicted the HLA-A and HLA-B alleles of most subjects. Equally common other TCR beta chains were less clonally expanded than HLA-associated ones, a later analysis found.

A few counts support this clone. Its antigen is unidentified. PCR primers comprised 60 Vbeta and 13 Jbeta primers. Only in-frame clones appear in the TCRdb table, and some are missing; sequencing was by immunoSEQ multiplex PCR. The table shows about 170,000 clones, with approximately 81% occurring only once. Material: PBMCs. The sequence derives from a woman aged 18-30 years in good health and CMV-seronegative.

The CDR3 bases are TGTGCCAGCAGTGACTCCCCCGGGACAGCGGGTTCACCCCTCCACTTT. It yields the protein CASSDSPGTAGSPLHF. J is TRBJ1-6 and V is TRBV6-4; TRBD1 aligns across 7 bases. Germline-derived CDR1 and CDR2 are MRHNA and SNTAGT. CDR3 size: 16 residues. Losses at the gene ends were 0 bases for V and 9 bases for J; bases not matched to a gene: 8.